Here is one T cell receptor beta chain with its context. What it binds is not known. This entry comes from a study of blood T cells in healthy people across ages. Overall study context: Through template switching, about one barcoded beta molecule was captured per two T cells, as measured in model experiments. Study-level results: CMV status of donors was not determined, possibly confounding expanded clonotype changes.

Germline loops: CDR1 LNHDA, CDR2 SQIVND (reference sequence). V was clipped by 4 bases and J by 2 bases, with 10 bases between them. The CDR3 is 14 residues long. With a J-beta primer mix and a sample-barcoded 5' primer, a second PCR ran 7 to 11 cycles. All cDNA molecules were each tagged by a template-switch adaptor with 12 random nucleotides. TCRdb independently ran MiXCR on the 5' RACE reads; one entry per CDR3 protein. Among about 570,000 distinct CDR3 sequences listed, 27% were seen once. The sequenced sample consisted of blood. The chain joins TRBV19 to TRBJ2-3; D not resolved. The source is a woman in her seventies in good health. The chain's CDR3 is CASSTTQFTDTQYF. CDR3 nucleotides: TGTGCCAGTAGTACTACGCAGTTCACAGATACGCAGTATTTT.